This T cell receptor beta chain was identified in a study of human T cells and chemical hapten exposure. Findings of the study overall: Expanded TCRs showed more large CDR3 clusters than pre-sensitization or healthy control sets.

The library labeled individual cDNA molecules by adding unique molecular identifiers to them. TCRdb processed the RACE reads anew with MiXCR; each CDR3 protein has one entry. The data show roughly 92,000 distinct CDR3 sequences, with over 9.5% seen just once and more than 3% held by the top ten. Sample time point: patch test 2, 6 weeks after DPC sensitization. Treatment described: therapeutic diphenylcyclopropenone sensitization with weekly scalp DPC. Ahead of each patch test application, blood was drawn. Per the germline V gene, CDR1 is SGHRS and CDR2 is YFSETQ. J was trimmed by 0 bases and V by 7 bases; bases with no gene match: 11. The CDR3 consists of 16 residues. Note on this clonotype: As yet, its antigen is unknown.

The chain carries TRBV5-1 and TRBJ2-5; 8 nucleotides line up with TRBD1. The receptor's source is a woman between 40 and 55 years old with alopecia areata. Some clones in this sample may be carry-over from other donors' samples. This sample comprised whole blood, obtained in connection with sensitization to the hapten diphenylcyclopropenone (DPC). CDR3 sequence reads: CASRDRGRPYQETQYF. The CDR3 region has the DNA TGCGCCAGCCGAGACAGGGGAAGGCCGTACCAAGAGACCCAGTACTTC.